This record concerns one T cell receptor (beta chain) sequence. Its antigen remains unidentified. This record belongs to a study of OX40 agonist ivuxolimab in advanced cancers. Regarding the study as a whole: With doses of 0.1 to 3.0 mg/kg, CD4+ and CD8+ blood T cells had undergone clonal expansion by week 6.

Profiled with immunoSEQ multiplex PCR; TCRdb holds only in-frame clones, not every one. The sample records roughly 45,000 clones, about 75% being singletons. The V gene's germline CDR1 is SGHVS and CDR2 FQNEAQ. This CDR3 has 16 amino acids. V dropped 1 base and J dropped 5; count of bases not matched to a gene: 6. This chain joins TRBV7-8 and TRBJ1-5, with TRBD1 matching over 9 bases. The source material was CD4+ or CD8+ T cells sorted from blood, sampled in a trial of the OX40 agonist ivuxolimab. The sequence was obtained from an adult with an advanced solid tumor such as melanoma, head and neck, liver or kidney cancer. This CDR3 is CASSLDGTGSYQPQHF. CDR3 sequence (DNA): TGTGCCAGCAGCTTAGACGGGACAGGGAGTTATCAGCCCCAGCATTTT.